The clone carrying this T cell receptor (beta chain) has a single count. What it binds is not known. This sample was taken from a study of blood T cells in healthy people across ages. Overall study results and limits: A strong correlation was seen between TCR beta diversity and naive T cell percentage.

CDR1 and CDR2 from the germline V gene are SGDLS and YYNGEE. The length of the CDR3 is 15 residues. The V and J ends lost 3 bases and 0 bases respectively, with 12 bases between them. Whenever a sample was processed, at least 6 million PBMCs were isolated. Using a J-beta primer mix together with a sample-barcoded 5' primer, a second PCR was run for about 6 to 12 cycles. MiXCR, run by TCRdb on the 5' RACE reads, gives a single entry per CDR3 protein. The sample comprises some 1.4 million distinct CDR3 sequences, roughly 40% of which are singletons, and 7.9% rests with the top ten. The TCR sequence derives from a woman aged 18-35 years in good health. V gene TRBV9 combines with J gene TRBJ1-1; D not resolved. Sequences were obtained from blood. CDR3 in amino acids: CASSGRTGMNTEAFF. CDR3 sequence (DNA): TGTGCCAGCAGCGGGCGGACTGGGATGAACACTGAAGCTTTCTTT.